Presented here are 26 T cell receptor beta chains from one specimen sequenced in a study of blood T cell repertoires in COVID-19. Data came from immunoSEQ multiplex PCR; TCRdb stores just in-frame clones and leaves some out. The repertoire holds 58,000 or so clones, with 74% as singletons. The specimen sequenced was peripheral blood. The receptors derive from a woman at least 80 years old with acute or convalescent COVID-19.

This rearrangement joins TRBV7-3 to TRBJ2-2; TRBD2 aligns across 11 bases. Per germline, CDR1 SGHTA and CDR2 FQGTGA. The length of the CDR3 is 16 residues. J lost 6 bases, V lost 5 bases, and 8 bases had no gene match. The CDR3 loop is CASSALAGGSSGELFF. The CDR3 DNA is TGTGCCAGCAGCGCCTTAGCGGGAGGGTCATCCGGGGAGCTGTTTTTT. Full variable domain (missing parts from reference TRBV7-3 and TRBJ2-2): GAGVSQTPSNKVTEKGKYVELRCDPISGHTALYWYRQSLGQGPEFLIYFQGTGAADDSGLPNDRFFAVRPEGSVSTLKIQRTERGDSAVYLCASSALAGGSSGELFFGEGSRLTVL.

This clone was seen ten or more times. The CDR3 sequence: CASSYGRSNQPQHF. In DNA, the CDR3 is TGTGCCAGCAGTTACGGCAGAAGCAATCAGCCCCAGCATTTT. The genes are TRBV6-2 or TRBV6-3 and TRBJ1-5; D ambiguous. Trimming stripped 2 bases from V and 1 base from J, with 6 bases between. CDR1 and CDR2 from the germline V gene are MNHEY and SVGEGT. The CDR3 sequence is 14 residues long.

The J gene is TRBJ2-7, the V gene TRBV6-6; 7 bases line up with TRBD2. Germline loops: CDR1 MNHNY, CDR2 SVGAGI (reference sequence). This CDR3 region has 14 residues. The V gene end was trimmed by 6 bases and the J gene end by 8 bases; junction bases not matched to a gene: 13. CDR3 sequence: CASSGKAGRAKQYF. DNA for the CDR3: TGTGCCAGCAGCGGAAAAGCGGGACGGGCCAAGCAGTACTTC.

This chain joins TRBV10-1 and TRBJ2-5; 9 bases are shared with TRBD2. The CDR3 has 19 amino acids. J was trimmed by 5 bases and V by 7 bases; bases with no gene match: 23. From germline, CDR1 is WNHNN and CDR2 SYGVQD (reference sequence). CDR3 region: CASTDPRAGGRRSEETQYF. The CDR3 DNA is TGCGCCAGCACCGACCCCCGGGCGGGAGGGCGTCGGTCTGAGGAGACCCAGTACTTC.

The gene calls are TRBV19 and TRBJ2-7; 8 nucleotides align to TRBD1. The CDR3 extends over 16 amino acids. With V trimmed by 4 bases and J by 5 bases, 13 bases remained unmatched. Germline values: CDR1 LNHDA, CDR2 SQIVND (reference sequence). The CDR3 loop reads CASSSLGRGRQNEQYF. As DNA, the CDR3 is TGTGCCAGTAGTAGCCTGGGCAGGGGGCGGCAGAACGAGCAGTACTTC.

The gene calls are TRBV9 and TRBJ2-5; no definite D call. Germline V gene data show CDR1 as SGDLS and CDR2 as YYNGEE. V lost 0 bases and J lost 0, with 9 bases in between. This CDR3 comprises 15 residues. The CDR3 DNA sequence: TGTGCCAGCAGCGTAGTGGGCAGTAACCAAGAGACCCAGTACTTC. Translation gives CASSVVGSNQETQYF.

V gene TRBV4-2 combines with J gene TRBJ2-3; 14 bases are a match to TRBD2. This CDR3 has 18 amino acids. V trimming: 5 bases; J trimming: 6 bases; junction bases outside the gene matches: 13. Germline CDR1 reads LGHNA; CDR2 reads YNFKEQ. CDR3 DNA: TGTGCCAGCAGCGAACAGGGGACTAGCGGGAGTCCTGGGGATACGCAGTATTTT. It is translated as CASSEQGTSGSPGDTQYF.

The chain couples TRBV5-1 to TRBJ2-5, with a possible D match to TRBD1 (5 bases). Trimming took off 0 bases at V and 4 bases at J, with 13 bases between the two ends. The CDR3 contains 15 residues. CDR1 and CDR2 (germline): SGHRS, YFSETQ. CDR3 region: CASSLVQGPGETQYF. CDR3 bases: TGCGCCAGCAGCTTGGTGCAGGGCCCGGGAGAGACCCAGTACTTC.

This clone was counted a few times. The chain employs TRBV6-6 and TRBJ1-1; TRBD1 is a possible D gene (6 bases). From germline, CDR1 is MNHNY and CDR2 SVGAGI (reference sequence). This CDR3 has 13 amino acids. V was shortened by 7 bases and J by 5 bases, with 14 bases between the two germline ends. CDR3: CASTYNRDTEAFF. CDR3 bases: TGTGCCAGCACTTATAACAGGGATACTGAAGCTTTCTTT.

The J gene is TRBJ1-5, the V gene TRBV9, with 7 bases lining up with TRBD1. This CDR3 comprises 16 residues. Trimming removed 4 bases from V and 4 bases from J; junction bases left unmatched: 11. Germline CDR1 is SGDLS and CDR2 is YYNGEE. CDR3 DNA: TGTGCCAGCAGCACCGGAGGGGACAGCCGTAATCAGCCCCAGCATTTT. It yields the protein CASSTGGDSRNQPQHF.

The chain recombines TRBV5-1 with TRBJ1-5; D may be TRBD1 (5 bases). The V and J ends lost 4 bases and 2 bases respectively, with 13 bases between them. Germline CDR1 is SGHRS and CDR2 is YFSETQ. This CDR3 spans 15 amino acids. The CDR3 spells CASSPGGGGNQPQHF. The CDR3 DNA sequence: TGCGCCAGCAGCCCTGGTGGGGGGGGCAATCAGCCCCAGCATTTT.

This clone was seen just once. This rearrangement joins TRBV3-1 (or the pseudogene TRBV3-2) to TRBJ1-1; D is ambiguous. The V end lost 4 bases, the J end lost 12 bases, and 12 bases lay between the germline ends. The CDR3 is made up of 11 amino acids. Looked up from germline, CDR1 is LGHDT and CDR2 is YNNKEL (reference sequence). CDR3 sequence reads: CASSRTSFTFF. The CDR3 DNA reads as TGTGCCAGCAGCCGAACGAGTTTTACTTTCTTT.

The genes are TRBV4-3 and TRBJ1-1, with D possibly TRBD1 on 5 matching bases. Germline CDR1 and CDR2: LGHNA and YSLEER. CDR3 length: 18 residues. V dropped 0 bases and J dropped 1 base, with 18 bases sitting between them. This chain's CDR3 is CASSQDIRGGGRNTEAFF. DNA for the CDR3: TGCGCCAGCAGCCAAGATATTCGGGGCGGGGGAAGGAACACTGAAGCTTTCTTT.

This chain connects TRBV28 to TRBJ2-1; 8 positions agree with TRBD1. This CDR3 is built from 14 residues. The V and J ends lost 3 bases and 7 bases, in that order; junction bases with no gene match: 5. Germline CDR1 MDHEN, CDR2 SYDVKM. The CDR3 sequence is CASSLDQGANEQFF. The CDR3 DNA reads TGTGCCAGCAGTTTGGATCAGGGGGCGAATGAGCAGTTCTTC.

This rearrangement joins TRBV29-1 to TRBJ1-1, with D perhaps matching TRBD1 (5 bases). This CDR3 is built from 13 residues. Trimming shortened V by 6 bases and J by 0 bases, and 11 bases separated the two germline ends. Germline CDR1 reads SQVTM; CDR2 reads ANQGSEA. CDR3 nucleotide sequence: TGCAGCGTGGCCTCGACAGTGAACACTGAAGCTTTCTTT. This encodes CSVASTVNTEAFF. The whole variable domain, remainder taken from reference TRBV29-1 and TRBJ1-1, is SAVISQKPSRDICQRGTSLTIQCQVDSQVTMMFWYRQQPGQSLTLIATANQGSEATYESGFVIDKFPISRPNLTFSTLTVSNMSPEDSSIYLCSVASTVNTEAFFGQGTRLTVV.

V and J are TRBV7-2 and TRBJ2-4; D is perhaps TRBD1 (5 bases). With 2 bases removed from V and 5 bases from J, the gap between germline ends came to 10 bases. The CDR3 loop spans 14 amino acids. Germline assignment: CDR1 SGHTA and CDR2 FQGNSA. DNA of the CDR3: TGTGCCAGCAGCTTAAGGGGCCAGGAAAACATTCAGTACTTC. Encoded protein: CASSLRGQENIQYF.

This sequence joins TRBV10-3 and TRBJ2-3; 7 nucleotides agree with TRBD1. Germline trimming cut 6 bases from V and 0 bases from J; bases unmatched to any gene: 3. This CDR3 comprises 14 residues. CDR1 and CDR2 from the germline V gene are ENHRY and SYGVKD. CDR3 amino acids: CAIRRTGSTDTQYF. Here the CDR3 DNA reads TGTGCCATCAGGAGGACAGGTAGCACAGATACGCAGTATTTT.

The genes are TRBV5-1 and TRBJ2-7; TRBD2 aligns across 11 bases. The trim removed 0 bases at V and 5 bases at J, leaving 4 bases unmatched. This CDR3 is 15 amino acids long. Germline V lookup: CDR1 SGHRS, CDR2 YFSETQ. CDR3 protein: CASSLELAGAHEQYF. The CDR3 DNA sequence: TGCGCCAGCAGCTTGGAACTAGCGGGAGCCCACGAGCAGTACTTC. The full variable domain, in which reference TRBV5-1 and TRBJ2-7 provide the parts outside the CDR3, is KAGVTQTPRYLIKTRGQQVTLSCSPISGHRSVSWYQQTPGQGLQFLFEYFSETQRNKGNFPGRFSGRQFSNSRSEMNVSTLELGDSALYLCASSLELAGAHEQYFGPGTRLTVT.

This chain joins TRBV5-1 and TRBJ1-6, with no clear D. The CDR3 has 16 residues. The ends were cut back, 0 bases at V and 3 bases at J, with 10 bases in the middle. Germline values: CDR1 SGHRS, CDR2 YFSETQ. The CDR3 bases are TGCGCCAGCAGCTTGGCCGGGAGCTTCTATAATTCACCCCTCCACTTT. Its protein product is CASSLAGSFYNSPLHF.

The V gene is TRBV21-1, the J gene TRBJ1-5. TRBV21-1 is listed as a pseudogene. The CDR3 has 17 residues. The CDR3 loop is CASSKGVRSHSNQPQHF. DNA of the CDR3: TGTGCCAGCAGCAAAGGAGTGAGGAGTCATAGCAATCAGCCCCAGCATTTT.

The genes are TRBV4-2 and TRBJ1-5; 7 bases fit TRBD1. V was pared by 3 bases and J by 7 bases, with 3 bases of the junction left unmatched. Germline lookup yields CDR1 LGHNA and CDR2 YNFKEQ. The CDR3 loop spans 13 amino acids. CDR3: CASSQNRGQPQHF. The DNA for the CDR3 is TGTGCCAGCAGCCAGAACAGGGGCCAGCCCCAGCATTTT.

This clone appeared once. This rearrangement joins TRBV10-3 to TRBJ2-6; the match to TRBD1 covers 10 bases. CDR1 is ENHRY and CDR2 is SYGVKD in the germline V gene. There are 20 residues in the CDR3. V was pared by 0 bases and J by 4 bases, with 12 bases of the junction left unmatched. CDR3 sequence reads: CAISESAGTGASSGANVLTF. CDR3 sequence (DNA): TGTGCCATCAGTGAGTCGGCCGGGACAGGGGCCAGCAGCGGGGCCAACGTCCTGACTTTC.

The V and J genes are TRBV19 and TRBJ1-1; 8 bases are a match to TRBD1. Trimming took 3 bases from V and 3 from J; bases not matched to a gene: 9. Germline-derived CDR1 and CDR2 are LNHDA and SQIVND (reference sequence). This CDR3 is built from 16 residues. The CDR3 DNA follows: TGTGCCAGTAGTATTGGACCAGGGACAGGACACACTGAAGCTTTCTTT. It specifies CASSIGPGTGHTEAFF.

The rearrangement uses TRBV19 and TRBJ1-5; D remains ambiguous. V lost 5 bases and J lost 3, with 8 bases in between. The CDR3 is 13 amino acids. The germline V gene encodes CDR1 LNHDA and CDR2 SQIVND (reference sequence). CDR3 nucleotides: TGTGCCAGTAGTTACTCTAACAATCAGCCCCAGCATTTT. Its translation: CASSYSNNQPQHF.

This rearrangement joins TRBV20-1 to TRBJ1-4, with D unclear. V dropped 2 bases and J dropped 7 bases, with 5 bases sitting between them. Germline loops: CDR1 DFQATT, CDR2 SNEGSKA (reference sequence). The CDR3 has 11 residues. CDR3 in DNA: TGCAGTGCTAGACCGGGTGAAAAACTGTTTTTT. It is translated as CSARPGEKLFF.

This clone showed up just a few times. The chain combines TRBV10-3 with TRBJ1-5, with a weak D call TRBD1 (5 bases). Between the trimmed V and J ends, which lost 8 bases and 5 bases, there was a span of 10 bases. CDR3 length: 12 residues. From germline, CDR1 is ENHRY and CDR2 SYGVKD. The CDR3 coding sequence is TGTGCCATCCGTGGGGGGGATCAGCCCCAGCATTTT. Translation: CAIRGGDQPQHF.